The rows below give T cell receptor beta chains drawn from one sample of a study of response to subunit inactivated influenza vaccine. MiXCR was run by TCRdb on the RT-PCR reads, yielding one entry per CDR3 protein. The sample shows 500,000 to 650,000 distinct CDR3 sequences, approximately 7.7% of them seen only once. The source was PBMCs from blood, collected less than 30 months after vaccination. All receptors derive from a man between 50 and 69 years old who received an inactivated influenza vaccine. Each CDR3 is given with its conserved first and last residue. Some rows have no size entry. The others give once, few or many, or a class for an expanded clone.

cdr3_aa clone_size j_call v_call
CASSSGQFYEQYF many TRBJ2-7 TRBV12-3/TRBV12-4
CASSPPGSEDNVLTF few TRBJ2-6 TRBV28
CASSQDRTGVYEQYF . TRBJ2-7 TRBV4-3
CSVATPQTSGRHNEQFF few TRBJ2-1 TRBV29-1
CASSLDVGTASYEQYF few TRBJ2-7 TRBV5-1
CASSRQGAGETQYF many TRBJ2-5 TRBV4-2
CASSLWTPTGGPYSYEQYF . TRBJ2-7 TRBV28
CASSQDSAEAFF . TRBJ1-1 TRBV3-1
CASSQQGLSNQPQHF many TRBJ1-5 TRBV4-1
CASSWRTSGTDTQYF . TRBJ2-3 TRBV7-2
CSAYRGGDTGELFF many TRBJ2-2 TRBV20-1
CAISVLTSGRAGTGELFF many TRBJ2-2 TRBV10-3
CASNGQGITGELFF . TRBJ2-2 TRBV5-1
CASSGWGSYNEQFF few TRBJ2-1 TRBV6-5
CASSQFGSYGYTF few TRBJ1-2 TRBV3-1
CASSPGDSRGEAFF few TRBJ1-1 TRBV9
CASSLGLAGSSYNEQFF many TRBJ2-1 TRBV7-2
CAISESATALYSNQPQHF many TRBJ1-5 TRBV10-3
CASSVRLAGAVEQFF few TRBJ2-1 TRBV7-9
CASSQDRRTGELFF . TRBJ2-2 TRBV14
CASSLVDRHNEQFF many TRBJ2-1 TRBV5-1
CASSPRDPTYNEQFF few TRBJ2-1 TRBV5-5
CASSLGSSSNYGYTF few TRBJ1-2 TRBV5-5
CASSEATGGRTEAFF few TRBJ1-1 TRBV2
CASSPRTGAGATDTQYF . TRBJ2-3 TRBV18
CASSPSAQETQYF few TRBJ2-5 TRBV12-3/TRBV12-4
CASSPLGIQKLFF . TRBJ1-4 TRBV7-8
CASSLIQGTDTQYF many TRBJ2-3 TRBV7-8
CAISRLAGANEQYF . TRBJ2-7 TRBV10-3
CASSQEETSGGLAYEQYF . TRBJ2-7 TRBV4-2
CATRLFLSNQPQHF many TRBJ1-5 TRBV6-1
CASTPGTRVYNEQFF few TRBJ2-1 TRBV12-3/TRBV12-4
CASSSSGGRNQPQHF few TRBJ1-5 TRBV6-5
CAWSSGTSVDTDTQYF few TRBJ2-3 TRBV30
CASSRGRTETQYF many TRBJ2-5 TRBV14
CAISDTGGPNNEQFF . TRBJ2-1 TRBV10-3
CSATKDPSSYNEQFF . TRBJ2-1 TRBV20-1